These 27 T cell receptor beta chains came from one sample sequenced in a study of long-term antiretroviral therapy in people with HIV. The assay, immunoSEQ v3.0, was run at survey level. Assay: immunoSEQ multiplex PCR; the TCRdb copy retains only in-frame clones and omits some. The data contain about 15,000 clones, about 81% of them singletons. Sample: unsorted PBMCs, taken 0.3 years after starting antiretroviral therapy. All receptors come from a young man with HIV.

In this sample, this clone turned up a few times. V usage is TRBV7-9 and J usage is TRBJ1-2; D is ambiguous. V shed 6 bases and J shed 7 bases, with 9 bases lying between them. From germline, CDR1 is SEHNR and CDR2 FQNEAQ (reference sequence). This CDR3 spans 11 amino acids. In nucleotides, the CDR3 is TGTGCCAGCAGATCGAACCTTGGCTACACCTTC. Translation gives CASRSNLGYTF.

The chain uses TRBV27 and TRBJ1-5; 10 positions agree with TRBD1. Germline CDR1 is MNHEY and CDR2 is SMNVEV (reference sequence). The junction had 3 bases not matched to a gene; V was cut back by 1 base and J by 6 bases. The CDR3 length is 15 residues. The DNA of the CDR3 is TGTGCCAGCAGTTTATGGGGACAGGGGATTCAGCCCCAGCATTTT. It is translated as CASSLWGQGIQPQHF.

The V call is TRBV7-9, the J call TRBJ1-4; D possibly corresponds to TRBD1 (6 bases). The CDR3 is made up of 13 amino acids. Trimming removed 11 bases from V and 3 bases from J, with 13 bases in between. Germline lookup yields CDR1 SEHNR and CDR2 FQNEAQ (reference sequence). The DNA for the CDR3 is TGTGCCCGTCAGGGGTCCCCTAATGAAAAACTGTTTTTT. Translating gives CARQGSPNEKLFF.

This clone appeared once. The chain is built from TRBV20-1 and TRBJ2-3; no definite D call. The CDR3 runs 10 residues. Germline CDR1 DFQATT, CDR2 SNEGSKA (reference sequence). Between the trimmed V and J ends, which lost 3 bases and 2 bases, there was a span of 0 bases. CDR3 loop: CSASTDTQYF. For the CDR3, the DNA is TGCAGTGCTAGCACAGATACGCAGTATTTT.

Only a few counts were recorded for this clone. The V call is TRBV7-6, the J call TRBJ2-7; a possible D gene is TRBD2 (6 bases). In germline, CDR1 is SGHVS, CDR2 FNYEAQ. The CDR3 length is 13 residues. The V end lost 4 bases, the J end lost 2 bases, and 9 bases lay between the germline ends. This CDR3 is CASSYGGTYEQYF. The CDR3, as DNA: TGTGCCAGCAGCTACGGAGGGACCTACGAGCAGTACTTC.

This chain links TRBV6-1 with TRBJ1-6; D unclear. From germline, CDR1 is MNHNS and CDR2 SASEGT. This CDR3 is 16 amino acids long. The germline V and J ends were trimmed by 1 base and 0 bases, with 7 bases remaining between them. This chain's CDR3 is CASSEGRSSYNSPLHF. The DNA of the CDR3 is TGTGCCAGCAGTGAAGGTAGAAGCTCCTATAATTCACCCCTCCACTTT.

This clone was seen only once. This sequence joins TRBV7-8 and TRBJ1-6; D is unclear. The germline CDR1 and CDR2 sequences are SGHVS and FQNEAQ. The CDR3 has 17 residues. V was shortened by 6 bases and J by 7 bases, with 22 bases between the two germline ends. CDR3 sequence reads: CASSGSRGRAQNSPLHF. The CDR3, as DNA: TGTGCCAGCAGTGGGTCTCGTGGGCGCGCCCAAAATTCACCCCTCCACTTT.

This clone came up a few times. J is TRBJ2-3 and V is TRBV6-1; 11 nucleotides agree with TRBD2. The V and J ends lost 2 bases and 4 bases, in that order; junction bases with no gene match: 5. Looked up from germline, CDR1 is MNHNS and CDR2 is SASEGT. The CDR3 loop spans 16 amino acids. CDR3 DNA sequence: TGTGCCAGCAGTGAATTTTTAGCGGGGGGGCCAGATACGCAGTATTTT. Protein sequence: CASSEFLAGGPDTQYF.

This chain uses TRBV7-2 with TRBJ2-5, with no clear D. CDR3 length: 13 residues. V dropped 1 base and J dropped 1 base, with 4 bases sitting between them. Germline V gives CDR1 SGHTA, CDR2 FQGNSA. CDR3 sequence reads: CASSLVAQETQYF. DNA for the CDR3: TGTGCCAGCAGCTTAGTAGCCCAAGAGACCCAGTACTTC.

V usage is TRBV7-9 and J usage is TRBJ2-5; D not resolved. V lost 8 bases to trimming and J lost 2 bases, with 6 bases between them. The CDR3 totals 11 residues. Per germline, CDR1 SEHNR and CDR2 FQNEAQ (reference sequence). The CDR3 sequence: CASGWQETQYF. The CDR3 coding sequence is TGTGCCAGCGGTTGGCAAGAGACCCAGTACTTC.

This clone was counted a single time. The chain employs TRBV5-1 and TRBJ1-1; D is perhaps TRBD1 (5 bases). CDR1 is SGHRS, CDR2 YFSETQ, per germline. The length of the CDR3 is 14 residues. Trimming stripped 1 base from V and 1 base from J, with 8 bases between. CDR3 amino acids: CASSLSGKNTEAFF. The CDR3 DNA reads as TGCGCCAGCAGCTTGTCAGGGAAGAACACTGAAGCTTTCTTT.

The chain carries TRBV19 and TRBJ1-5; no clear D. This CDR3 is built from 13 residues. Trimming stripped 3 bases from V and 4 bases from J, with 7 bases between. CDR1 LNHDA and CDR2 SQIVND come from the germline V gene (reference sequence). Here the CDR3 DNA reads TGTGCCAGTAGTATTCAACATAATCAGCCCCAGCATTTT. Its protein product is CASSIQHNQPQHF.

The rearrangement links TRBV28 to TRBJ1-2; TRBD1 matches 9 bases. The trim removed 3 bases at V and 1 base at J, leaving 3 bases unmatched. CDR1 is MDHEN, CDR2 SYDVKM, per germline. The CDR3 extends over 15 amino acids. CDR3 region: CASSFRDRVNYGYTF. CDR3 bases: TGTGCCAGCAGTTTCCGGGACAGGGTTAACTATGGCTACACCTTC.

The chain combines TRBV15 with TRBJ1-1, with no clear D. Germline V gives CDR1 LNHNV, CDR2 YYDKDF (reference sequence). The CDR3 has 13 residues. V was pared by 3 bases and J by 6 bases, with 11 bases between. DNA for the CDR3: TGTGCCACCAGCAGCAGTAGGCACTCTGAAGCTTTCTTT. Its protein is CATSSSRHSEAFF.

The rearrangement links TRBV11-2 to TRBJ1-2; D remains unclear. V lost 3 bases to trimming and J lost 7 bases, with 12 bases between them. Germline V gives CDR1 SGHAT, CDR2 FQNNGV. The CDR3 spans 13 residues. CDR3 protein: CASSFNRVGGYTF. The CDR3 DNA follows: TGTGCCAGCAGCTTTAACCGCGTGGGTGGCTACACCTTC.

This chain connects TRBV11-3 to TRBJ2-5, with TRBD1 matching 9 bases. J was trimmed by 4 bases and V by 5 bases; bases with no gene match: 2. The CDR3 extends over 13 amino acids. Germline assignment: CDR1 SGHNT and CDR2 YENEEA. CDR3 sequence: CASSVTGGETQYF. Written as DNA, the CDR3 is TGTGCCAGCAGCGTGACAGGGGGAGAGACCCAGTACTTC.

The CDR3 nucleotides are TGTGCCAGCACTGATTGGGGGACACCTCAAGGAATAGCCCAGCATTTT. Its protein is CASTDWGTPQGIAQHF. The rearrangement joins TRBV6-1 to TRBJ1-5; weak D call: TRBD1 (6 bases). The CDR3 is made up of 16 amino acids. Trimming shortened V by 7 bases and J by 11 bases, and 27 bases separated the two germline ends. Per the germline V gene, CDR1 is MNHNS and CDR2 is SASEGT.

The V call is TRBV7-3, the J call TRBJ1-2; tentative D call: TRBD1 (6 bases). V shed 4 bases and J shed 8 bases, with 23 bases lying between them. The CDR3 length is 16 residues. Per the germline V gene, CDR1 is SGHTA and CDR2 is FQGTGA. The CDR3 DNA is TGTGCCAGCAGCTCATCTATTTTATCGGGGGCGGACGGCTACACCTTC. Translated, it gives CASSSSILSGADGYTF.

CDR3 DNA: TGTGCCCCTAAGGGTCAGCCCCAGCATTTT. This translates into CAPKGQPQHF. The gene calls are TRBV6-5 and TRBJ1-5; D call uncertain. Trimming stripped 11 bases from V and 6 bases from J, with 8 bases between. The CDR3 covers 10 residues. Germline V lookup: CDR1 MNHEY, CDR2 SVGAGI.

This clone was observed a handful of times. Here the CDR3 reads CATRREGNNQPQHF. CDR3 nucleotide sequence: TGCGCCACCCGGCGGGAGGGCAACAATCAGCCCCAGCATTTT. J is TRBJ1-5 and V is TRBV23-1; D is unresolved. TRBV23-1 is an ORF; its function is uncertain. With 10 bases removed from V and 3 bases from J, the gap between germline ends came to 16 bases. The CDR3 is 14 residues long.

This chain links TRBV5-4 with TRBJ1-3; D possibly corresponds to TRBD1 (6 bases). Germline values: CDR1 SGHNT, CDR2 YYREEE (reference sequence). Trimming removed 4 bases from V and 2 bases from J, with 16 bases in between. The CDR3 is made up of 16 amino acids. CDR3 sequence: CASSITGLVAGNTIYF. In DNA form, the CDR3 reads TGTGCCAGCAGCATTACAGGGTTAGTAGCTGGAAACACCATATATTTT.

The gene calls are TRBV6-5 and TRBJ1-1, with D unclear. The V end lost 4 bases, the J end lost 2 bases, and 8 bases lay between the germline ends. The CDR3 contains 13 residues. The germline CDR1 and CDR2 sequences are MNHEY and SVGAGI. The CDR3 spells CASSFERNTEAFF. CDR3 sequence (DNA): TGTGCCAGCAGTTTTGAAAGAAACACTGAAGCTTTCTTT.

DNA for the CDR3: TGTGCCAGCAGCTCGCGAATAGGGCTAGCGGGGGGTAGCACAGATACGCAGTATTTT. Its protein is CASSSRIGLAGGSTDTQYF. The chain has TRBV7-9 and TRBJ2-3; 11 bases are a match to TRBD2. J lost 0 bases, V lost 4 bases, and 12 bases had no gene match. The germline V gene has CDR1 SEHNR and CDR2 FQNEAQ (reference sequence). The CDR3 runs 19 residues.

This clone was seen a few times. CDR3 coding DNA: TGTGCCAGCAGCGTAGATCCCTCGACAGTCTATGGCTACACCTTC. As protein: CASSVDPSTVYGYTF. The gene calls are TRBV9 and TRBJ1-2; tentative D call: TRBD1 (5 bases). V dropped 0 bases and J dropped 4 bases, with 13 bases sitting between them. The length of the CDR3 is 15 residues. Germline V gene sequence: CDR1 SGDLS, CDR2 YYNGEE.

V is TRBV5-5 and J is TRBJ2-7; tentative D call: TRBD1 (6 bases). The ends were cut back, 0 bases at V and 3 bases at J, with 10 bases in the middle. CDR1 is SGHKS, CDR2 YYEKEE, per germline (reference sequence). This CDR3 has 14 amino acids. The CDR3 loop reads CASSLARQDYEQYV. CDR3 DNA: TGTGCCAGCAGCTTGGCCAGACAGGACTACGAGCAGTACGTC.

The rearrangement joins TRBV6-1 to TRBJ2-7, with D uncertain. V lost 6 bases, J lost 2 bases, and 8 bases lay in between. CDR3 length: 12 residues. Germline-derived CDR1 and CDR2 are MNHNS and SASEGT. DNA for the CDR3: TGTGCCAGCAGGAGTTCTGCCTACGAGCAGTACGTC. It is translated as CASRSSAYEQYV.

The chain recombines TRBV7-3 with TRBJ2-3, with D unresolved. Looked up from germline, CDR1 is SGHTA and CDR2 is FQGTGA. V lost 2 bases and J lost 4, with 13 bases in between. This CDR3 spans 15 amino acids. The chain's CDR3 is CASSLSRSEADTQYF. In DNA, the CDR3 is TGTGCCAGCAGCTTATCCCGGAGTGAGGCAGATACGCAGTATTTT.